The 26 T cell receptor beta chains listed next were all sequenced from one sample in a study of PD-L1 blockade in urothelial cancer (dated by TCRdb to 2016 to 2017). The protocol used for the library was the immunoSEQ multiplex PCR assay. The immuneACCESS repertoire file appears here via TCRdb, limited to in-frame rearrangements. These files lack a portion of the clones; in checked studies, under half of the deficit traces to unresolved V genes, and the cause of the others is not known. Within this sample are about 88,000 clones, with roughly 90% of them counted one time only. The ten largest clones add up to 9.4% of the sample. Sequenced material: PBMCs, taken around atezolizumab (anti-PD-L1) treatment. Receptors originate from a man in his fifties or sixties with urothelial cancer.

The V gene is TRBV7-2, the J gene TRBJ2-5, with 8 bases lining up with TRBD1. This CDR3 comprises 14 residues. V trimming: 4 bases; J trimming: 4 bases; junction bases outside the gene matches: 5. The germline gives CDR1 SGHTA, CDR2 FQGNSA. The CDR3 bases are TGTGCCAGCAGCTGGCAGGGGGCTGTAGAGACCCAGTACTTC. Translated, it gives CASSWQGAVETQYF. Looking up the rest from reference TRBV7-2 and TRBJ2-5 gives the full variable domain: GAGVSQSPSNKVTEKGKDVELRCDPISGHTALYWYRQSLGQGLEFLIYFQGNSAPDKSGLPSDRFSAERTGGSVSTLTIQRTQQEDSAVYLCASSWQGAVETQYFGPGTRLLVL.

The chain has TRBV5-6 and TRBJ2-3, with a tentative D call TRBD2 (6 bases). CDR3 length: 14 amino acids. The V gene's germline CDR1 is SGHDT and CDR2 YYEEEE. The ends were cut back, 4 bases at V and 5 bases at J, with 14 bases in the middle. The CDR3 nucleotides read TGTGCCAGCAGCACCGGGACTGTCGGAGATACGCAGTATTTT. This sequence encodes CASSTGTVGDTQYF.

The chain employs TRBV6-5 and TRBJ2-2, with TRBD1 matching 7 bases. This CDR3 comprises 14 residues. Trimming removed 6 bases from V and 4 bases from J; junction bases left unmatched: 5. Germline-derived CDR1 and CDR2 are MNHEY and SVGAGI. The DNA for the CDR3 is TGTGCCAGCAGAGACGACAGGGCCACCGGGGAGCTGTTTTTT. The encoded protein is CASRDDRATGELFF.

The chain recombines TRBV4-2 with TRBJ2-1; D gene ambiguous. This CDR3 is built from 14 residues. The V gene's germline CDR1 is LGHNA and CDR2 YNFKEQ. V lost 0 bases and J lost 9, with 12 bases in between. The CDR3 sequence is CASSQDSSSAEQFF. CDR3 DNA sequence: TGTGCCAGCAGCCAAGATTCTAGTTCCGCTGAGCAGTTCTTC.

The CDR3 DNA sequence: TGCGCCAGCAGCCCAGGAACCGGGGAGCTGTTTTTT. Residues: CASSPGTGELFF. The rearrangement uses TRBV4-3 and TRBJ2-2; D not certain. The length of the CDR3 is 12 residues. CDR1 LGHNA and CDR2 YSLEER come from the germline V gene. Trimming cost V 4 bases and J 5 bases, with 5 bases left between them.

The chain has TRBV4-1 and TRBJ2-4; weak D call: TRBD1 (6 bases). Germline V gene data show CDR1 as MGHRA and CDR2 as YSYEKL. V was trimmed by 0 bases and J by 8 bases, leaving 14 bases between them. The CDR3 length is 15 residues. CDR3 protein: CASSQEYQDSHIQYF. CDR3 in DNA: TGCGCCAGCAGCCAAGAATATCAGGACAGTCACATTCAGTACTTC.

The gene calls are TRBV5-5 and TRBJ1-1, with D perhaps matching TRBD1 (6 bases). V shed 0 bases and J shed 8 bases, with 8 bases lying between them. CDR1 and CDR2 from the germline V gene are SGHKS and YYEKEE (reference sequence). The CDR3 spans 12 residues. CDR3 in amino acids: CASSLETGEAFF. The CDR3 coding sequence is TGTGCCAGCAGCTTGGAAACAGGGGAAGCTTTCTTT.

V gene TRBV29-1 combines with J gene TRBJ2-7; no definite D call. This CDR3 is built from 13 residues. CDR1 and CDR2 from the germline V gene are SQVTM and ANQGSEA. The V gene lost 4 bases and the J gene lost 0 bases, with 10 bases spanning the gap. CDR3 sequence: CSVAASSSYEQYF. CDR3 nucleotide sequence: TGCAGCGTTGCCGCGTCGAGCTCCTACGAGCAGTACTTC.

The rearrangement uses TRBV28 and TRBJ2-7; 10 nucleotides match TRBD1. The germline V gene has CDR1 MDHEN and CDR2 SYDVKM. CDR3 length: 12 amino acids. V was clipped by 4 bases and J by 13 bases; unmatched bases: 7. The CDR3 DNA is TGTGCCAGCAGTTCTCCGGGACAGGGGCCTTACTTC. Translated: CASSSPGQGPYF.

This chain connects TRBV7-8 to TRBJ2-7; 10 nucleotides agree with TRBD1. Germline CDR1 reads SGHVS; CDR2 reads FQNEAQ. The CDR3 sequence is 12 residues long. V lost 5 bases to trimming and J lost 12 bases; unmatched junction nucleotides: 7. This CDR3 is CASSSDRGRRYF. DNA for the CDR3: TGTGCCAGCAGCAGTGACAGGGGGCGTCGGTACTTC.

V is TRBV11-2 and J is TRBJ2-1; 10 bases fit TRBD1. The germline gives CDR1 SGHAT, CDR2 FQNNGV. Germline trimming cut 6 bases from V and 6 bases from J; bases unmatched to any gene: 8. The CDR3 has 15 residues. The CDR3 DNA follows: TGTGCCAGCAGACAATCATGGGACAGGGGCAATGAGCAGTTCTTC. Encoded protein: CASRQSWDRGNEQFF.

The V and J genes are TRBV7-9 and TRBJ2-1, with 14 bases fitting TRBD2. V dropped 4 bases and J dropped 6; count of bases not matched to a gene: 5. The CDR3 contains 16 residues. Germline V CDR1 and CDR2: SEHNR, FQNEAQ (reference sequence). CDR3 sequence: CASSSGLAGVVNEQFF. The CDR3 DNA follows: TGTGCCAGCAGCTCGGGACTAGCGGGAGTAGTCAATGAGCAGTTCTTC.

The chain recombines TRBV7-8 with TRBJ1-5; tentative D call: TRBD1 (5 bases). Trimming stripped 5 bases from V and 2 bases from J, with 19 bases between. Looked up from germline, CDR1 is SGHVS and CDR2 is FQNEAQ. The CDR3 extends over 17 amino acids. The CDR3 here is CASSPKGRGRRNQPQHF. The DNA for the CDR3 is TGTGCCAGCAGCCCCAAAGGGAGGGGAAGGCGCAATCAGCCCCAGCATTTT. The full variable domain, in which reference TRBV7-8 and TRBJ1-5 provide the parts outside the CDR3, is GAGVSQSPRYKVAKRGQDVALRCDPISGHVSLFWYQQALGQGPEFLTYFQNEAQLDKSGLPSDRFFAERPEGSVSTLKIQRTQQEDSAVYLCASSPKGRGRRNQPQHFGDGTRLSIL.

This clone was detected once. This chain links TRBV5-1 with TRBJ2-1, with 10 nucleotides matching TRBD2. V gave up 1 base and J gave up 0 bases; unmatched junction bases: 4. Germline CDR1 and CDR2: SGHRS and YFSETQ. This CDR3 is 17 amino acids long. The CDR3 nucleotides are TGCGCCAGCAGCTTGATAGCGGGGGGACGCTCCTACAATGAGCAGTTCTTC. Amino acid sequence: CASSLIAGGRSYNEQFF.

CDR3 bases: TGTGCCAGCAGCTTGGAGTGGATAGCCAGCCGGGAGACCCAGTACTTC. Protein product: CASSLEWIASRETQYF. The chain links TRBV5-6 to TRBJ2-5; D remains unclear. V lost 0 bases and J 5 bases, leaving 17 bases between the germline ends. Germline lookup yields CDR1 SGHDT and CDR2 YYEEEE. This CDR3 region has 16 residues.

DNA for the CDR3: TGTGCCAGCAGCGTAGTGATGACTTACAATGAGCAGTTCTTC. As protein: CASSVVMTYNEQFF. The chain combines TRBV9 with TRBJ2-1; D is undetermined. Per the germline V gene, CDR1 is SGDLS and CDR2 is YYNGEE. Trimming pared 0 bases from V and 4 bases from J, leaving 8 bases between. CDR3 length: 14 amino acids.

This chain connects TRBV6-6 to TRBJ1-2; D is possibly TRBD1 (5 bases). Germline V gene data show CDR1 as MNHNY and CDR2 as SVGAGI (reference sequence). V was trimmed by 6 bases and J by 6 bases, leaving 23 bases between them. CDR3 length equals 16 residues. CDR3 amino acids: CASSVRSLLPGDGYTF. CDR3 coding DNA: TGTGCCAGCAGCGTACGATCTCTCCTACCGGGGGATGGCTACACCTTC.

This chain links TRBV7-9 with TRBJ2-2, with 8 bases aligning to TRBD1. The germline V gene encodes CDR1 SEHNR and CDR2 FQNEAQ (reference sequence). Losses at the gene ends were 5 bases for V and 4 bases for J; bases not matched to a gene: 3. This CDR3 has 14 residues. The CDR3, as DNA: TGTGCCAGCAGCCAGACAGGGGCCACCGGGGAGCTGTTTTTT. This sequence encodes CASSQTGATGELFF.

The chain carries TRBV7-2 and TRBJ1-5; weak D call: TRBD1 (5 bases). This CDR3 region has 14 residues. Germline V gene lookup returns CDR1 SGHTA and CDR2 FQGNSA. Trimming pared 2 bases from V and 7 bases from J, leaving 12 bases between. The CDR3 DNA reads TGTGCCAGCAGCTTATTTGGGGAGGGGCAGCCCCAGCATTTT. Translating it yields CASSLFGEGQPQHF.

This chain connects TRBV7-8 to TRBJ2-5, with a tentative D call TRBD1 (5 bases). Trimming removed 5 bases from V and 3 bases from J, with 16 bases in between. This CDR3 comprises 15 residues. Per germline, CDR1 SGHVS and CDR2 FQNEAQ. The CDR3 sequence is CASSPVGHPKETQYF. In nucleotides, the CDR3 is TGTGCCAGCAGCCCGGTAGGACACCCAAAAGAGACCCAGTACTTC.

V is TRBV30 and J is TRBJ2-2; D is possibly TRBD1 (6 bases). The CDR3 runs to 13 residues. V lost 8 bases, J lost 7 bases, and 17 bases lay in between. CDR1 is GTSNPN, CDR2 SVGIG, per germline (reference sequence). The CDR3 nucleotides are TGTGCCAGATCGACAGGTATAGGCGGGGAGCTGTTTTTT. Its translation: CARSTGIGGELFF.

A single count supports this clone. The gene calls are TRBV5-1 and TRBJ2-1; 7 bases agree with TRBD1. Germline CDR1 is SGHRS and CDR2 is YFSETQ. V shed 0 bases, J shed 3 bases, and the junction held 0 bases outside the gene matches. The CDR3 extends over 14 amino acids. The CDR3 region is CASSLGTGYNEQFF. For the CDR3, the DNA is TGCGCCAGCAGCTTGGGGACAGGCTACAATGAGCAGTTCTTC.

This chain links TRBV5-4 with TRBJ2-3; weak D call: TRBD2 (7 bases). The germline V gene encodes CDR1 SGHNT and CDR2 YYREEE (reference sequence). V lost 1 base and J lost 4, with 13 bases in between. The CDR3 contains 15 residues. The chain's CDR3 is CASSLWGGIPDTQYF. CDR3 in DNA: TGTGCCAGCAGCTTGTGGGGGGGCATCCCAGATACGCAGTATTTT.

The V call is TRBV6-5, the J call TRBJ2-3, with 9 bases aligning to TRBD2. This CDR3 is built from 15 residues. Germline V gives CDR1 MNHEY, CDR2 SVGAGI. The V segment lost 2 bases and the J segment 2 bases; nucleotides outside the gene matches: 2. The CDR3 sequence: CASSYRGGATDTQYF. CDR3 sequence (DNA): TGTGCCAGCAGTTACCGCGGGGGGGCCACAGATACGCAGTATTTT.

The genes are TRBV6-5 and TRBJ1-2; 7 bases are shared with TRBD1. The CDR3 totals 13 residues. Germline CDR1 and CDR2: MNHEY and SVGAGI. V trimming: 5 bases; J trimming: 2 bases; junction bases outside the gene matches: 2. CDR3: CASSLDRNYGYTF. Here the CDR3 DNA reads TGTGCCAGCAGTCTGGACAGGAACTATGGCTACACCTTC.

This clone was seen just once. The CDR3 spells CASSPSRVPYEQYF. Here the CDR3 DNA reads TGTGCCAGCTCACCTTCTCGGGTCCCCTACGAGCAGTACTTC. The chain is built from TRBV18 and TRBJ2-7, with no clear D. This CDR3 contains 14 residues. Deletions cut 3 bases from V and 2 bases from J, with 11 bases between. Germline-derived CDR1 and CDR2 are KGHSH and LQKENI.